The sequence of this T cell receptor beta chain was determined in a study of cytomegalovirus exposure and HLA in healthy donors. Study-wide results and caveats: Some V segments, including TRBV6-2 and TRBV6-3, were excluded as indistinguishable.

The PCR was carried out with 60 Vbeta primers and 13 Jbeta primers. Profiled with immunoSEQ multiplex PCR; TCRdb holds only in-frame clones, not every one. The table has around 210,000 clones, 85% seen once. CDR3 length: 14 residues. Trimming cost V 0 bases and J 5 bases, with 9 bases left between them. Germline V gives CDR1 MNHEY, CDR2 SMNVEV (reference sequence). This clone was observed a few times. Its antigen remains unidentified. The TCR comes from a girl aged 2-10 years in good health and CMV-seronegative. What was sequenced was PBMCs. The rearrangement joins TRBV27 to TRBJ2-3; D ambiguous. Here the CDR3 DNA reads TGTGCCAGCAGTTTATCAGTGTCACAAGATACGCAGTATTTT. Its protein product is CASSLSVSQDTQYF.